This T cell receptor (beta chain) was identified in a study of human T cells and chemical hapten exposure. About the research overall: Patch tests put 0.01% DPC on the upper back, and the results were checked at 6 days. Per-sample TCR yields varied mainly from small pooled library volume differences. Study results and limitations: Expanded TCR counts at PT1 went up together with patch test score, a positive correlation.

TCRdb passed the RACE reads through MiXCR, listing each CDR3 protein once. The sample yields more than 65,000 distinct CDR3 sequences, about a tenth seen once. V lost 5 bases and J lost 4, with 14 bases in between. CDR1 and CDR2 from the germline V gene are SGHAT and FQNNGV. The CDR3 runs to 14 residues. There are many counts of this clonotype. Antigen unknown. Time point indicated: patch test 1, 2 weeks after DPC sensitization. The treatment: therapeutic diphenylcyclopropenone sensitization with weekly scalp DPC. This chain links TRBV11-2 with TRBJ2-5; D unclear. The clonotype comes from a woman between 50 and 59 years old with alopecia areata. Some clones in this sample may be carry-over from other donors' samples. The sample in question was whole blood, obtained in connection with sensitization to the hapten diphenylcyclopropenone (DPC). In DNA, the CDR3 is TGTGCCAGCAGCCCCTTTAGTGGCGGAGAGACCCAGTACTTC. It translates to CASSPFSGGETQYF.